Listed here are 3 T cell receptor beta chains from one sample, sequenced in a study of T cell responses to AZD1222 COVID-19 vaccine. The data were produced by immunoSEQ multiplex PCR, yet TCRdb's version contains in-frame clones alone and is incomplete. The sample carries approximately 100,000 clones, 85% to 90% recorded once. Sequencing was performed on peripheral blood, taken on day 0 of AZD1222 vaccination. The source of these receptors is an adult in good health.

The chain combines TRBV18 with TRBJ2-3; 11 bases are a match to TRBD2. The CDR3 length is 16 residues. J was trimmed by 0 bases and V by 4 bases; bases with no gene match: 3. Germline assignment: CDR1 KGHSH and CDR2 LQKENI. The CDR3 DNA reads TGTGCCAGCTCACGGACTAGCGGGTCTAGCACAGATACGCAGTATTTT. Its translation: CASSRTSGSSTDTQYF.

The table lists this clone with a count of one. V usage is TRBV13 and J usage is TRBJ1-3, with 7 bases fitting TRBD1. V was clipped by 5 bases and J by 3 bases; unmatched bases: 7. The length of the CDR3 is 15 residues. Germline CDR1 is PRHDT and CDR2 is FYEKMQ (reference sequence). CDR3 in amino acids: CASSATTGYGNTIYF. CDR3 in DNA: TGTGCCAGCAGCGCCACGACAGGGTATGGAAACACCATATATTTT.

The chain couples TRBV27 to TRBJ1-5; TRBD1 matches 9 bases. The CDR3 consists of 15 residues. CDR1 MNHEY and CDR2 SMNVEV come from the germline V gene (reference sequence). The V and J ends lost 2 bases and 4 bases, in that order; junction bases with no gene match: 3. The CDR3 spells CASSLGTGINQPQHF. CDR3 DNA: TGTGCCAGCAGTTTAGGGACAGGGATTAATCAGCCCCAGCATTTT.